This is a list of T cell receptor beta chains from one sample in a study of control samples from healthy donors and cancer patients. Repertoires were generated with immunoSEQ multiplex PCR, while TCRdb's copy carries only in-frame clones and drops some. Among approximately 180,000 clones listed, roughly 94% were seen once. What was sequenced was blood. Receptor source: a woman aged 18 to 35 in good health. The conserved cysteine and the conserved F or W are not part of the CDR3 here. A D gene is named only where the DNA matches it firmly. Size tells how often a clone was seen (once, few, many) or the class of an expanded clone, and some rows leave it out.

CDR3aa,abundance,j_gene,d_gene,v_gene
SASGSGGDYGYT,NA,TRBJ1-2,TRBD1,TRBV20-1
AISDRQGQNTEAF,NA,TRBJ1-1,TRBD1,TRBV10-3
ASSEMVSGVRYT,NA,TRBJ1-2,NA,TRBV25-1
ASSENLIKAPSNYGYT,NA,TRBJ1-2,NA,TRBV2
ASSPLNGYEQY,NA,TRBJ2-7,NA,TRBV18
ASSDPPVWT,NA,TRBJ1-2,NA,TRBV6-4
ASSSGDRDLLGTQY,NA,TRBJ2-3,NA,TRBV5-6
ASSQEADRRGQF,once,TRBJ2-1,NA,TRBV4-1
ASTFSDRKRQPQH,NA,TRBJ1-5,NA,TRBV28
ASSKGGTNEKLF,NA,TRBJ1-4,NA,TRBV7-9
ASTPRGQSYEQY,NA,TRBJ2-7,NA,TRBV7-2
ASSPPTGNTEAF,once,TRBJ1-1,NA,TRBV28
ASTTGFTGELF,NA,TRBJ2-2,NA,TRBV19
ASSMSRLNEKLF,once,TRBJ1-4,NA,TRBV19
ASSSSQGAREKLF,NA,TRBJ1-4,TRBD1,TRBV7-9
ASSQLGGGPGNEQF,NA,TRBJ2-1,TRBD2,TRBV3-1/TRBV3-2
ASSLSLRVSYEQY,NA,TRBJ2-7,NA,TRBV27
ASSLDLGRNTEAF,NA,TRBJ1-1,NA,TRBV11-2
ASSLRRTSGSSTDTQY,once,TRBJ2-3,TRBD2,TRBV11-2
ASSPEVRGWYGYT,NA,TRBJ1-2,NA,TRBV7-6
ASSSKPGREIPTDTQY,NA,TRBJ2-3,NA,TRBV6-2/TRBV6-3
ASSIPSNIQGSLYNEQF,NA,TRBJ2-1,NA,TRBV19
ASSLITGGSTDTQY,NA,TRBJ2-3,TRBD1,TRBV11-2